The 29 T cell receptor beta chains in this list originate from one sample, sequenced in a study of technical replicates of blood from a few donors. The data were produced by immunoSEQ multiplex PCR, yet TCRdb's version contains in-frame clones alone and is incomplete. The table includes fewer than 85,000 clones, around 94% detected once. Material: T cells isolated from PBMCs. All receptors derive from a human donor in good health.

This rearrangement joins TRBV5-6 to TRBJ2-4; TRBD1 aligns across 9 bases. The germline V gene encodes CDR1 SGHDT and CDR2 YYEEEE. J lost 8 bases, V lost 1 base, and 4 bases had no gene match. There are 14 residues in the CDR3. CDR3 amino acids: CASSLWDRVYIQYF. CDR3 DNA: TGTGCCAGCAGCTTGTGGGACAGGGTGTACATTCAGTACTTC. Based on the CDR3 plus reference TRBV5-6 and TRBJ2-4, the full variable domain is DAGVTQSPTHLIKTRGQQVTLRCSPKSGHDTVSWYQQALGQGPQFIFQYYEEEERQRGNFPDRFSGHQFPNYSSELNVNALLLGDSALYLCASSLWDRVYIQYFGAGTRLSVL.

The count of this clone is one. The chain recombines TRBV5-4 with TRBJ2-7; 8 bases map to TRBD1. This CDR3 is 13 amino acids long. J was trimmed by 5 bases and V by 0 bases; bases with no gene match: 1. The V gene's germline CDR1 is SGHNT and CDR2 YYREEE (reference sequence). In nucleotides, the CDR3 is TGTGCCAGCAGCTTGGCAGGGGGCAACGAGCAGTACTTC. Translated: CASSLAGGNEQYF.

The chain recombines TRBV6-6 with TRBJ2-5; D is uncertain. The CDR3 length is 15 residues. V lost 2 bases and J lost 0, with 10 bases in between. Germline V gene data show CDR1 as MNHNY and CDR2 as SVGAGI (reference sequence). The CDR3 region has the DNA TGTGCCAGCAGTTACGATGCCGGGTACCAAGAGACCCAGTACTTC. Translated: CASSYDAGYQETQYF.

This chain connects TRBV27 to TRBJ2-1, with a tentative D call TRBD2 (6 bases). CDR1 and CDR2 (germline): MNHEY, SMNVEV (reference sequence). V lost 5 bases and J lost 9, with 8 bases in between. This CDR3 spans 11 amino acids. The CDR3 sequence: CASSPGGEQFF. The CDR3 DNA reads TGTGCCAGCAGTCCCGGGGGTGAGCAGTTCTTC.

The rearrangement joins TRBV9 to TRBJ2-5; D possibly corresponds to TRBD2 (6 bases). Germline V gene sequence: CDR1 SGDLS, CDR2 YYNGEE. The CDR3 loop spans 15 amino acids. Trimming pared 0 bases from V and 2 bases from J, leaving 11 bases between. The CDR3 nucleotides are TGTGCCAGCAGCGTAGGCCTAGCGCTACAAGAGACCCAGTACTTC. Residues: CASSVGLALQETQYF.

The chain combines TRBV5-6 with TRBJ2-7; 9 bases line up with TRBD1. The CDR3 is made up of 15 amino acids. J gave up 1 base and V 3 bases, and 5 bases lay outside the gene matches. Germline assignment: CDR1 SGHDT and CDR2 YYEEEE. CDR3 nucleotides: TGTGCCAGCAGCTCCGGGACAGGGATTTCCTACGAGCAGTACTTC. As protein: CASSSGTGISYEQYF.

The rearrangement joins TRBV30 to TRBJ2-7; D gene uncertain. V dropped 2 bases and J dropped 4 bases, with 3 bases sitting between them. The CDR3 is 10 amino acids. Germline assignment: CDR1 GTSNPN and CDR2 SVGIG (reference sequence). For the CDR3, the DNA is TGTGCCTGGAGTCCGTACGAGCAGTACTTC. Translation: CAWSPYEQYF.

This chain links TRBV30 with TRBJ2-1, with D possibly being TRBD1 (6 bases). CDR1 and CDR2 (germline): GTSNPN, SVGIG (reference sequence). The V and J ends lost 0 bases and 3 bases respectively, with 12 bases between them. The CDR3 runs to 15 residues. The CDR3 protein is CAWSVGDTFYNEQFF. DNA of the CDR3: TGTGCCTGGAGTGTGGGGGACACCTTCTACAATGAGCAGTTCTTC.

In DNA, the CDR3 is TGTGCCAGCAGTTACTCGAGTCCGATTGAGACCCAGTACTTC. Translation gives CASSYSSPIETQYF. The V call is TRBV6-6, the J call TRBJ2-5, with no clear D. V lost 0 bases to trimming and J lost 5 bases, with 10 bases between them. The germline CDR1 and CDR2 sequences are MNHNY and SVGAGI (reference sequence). The length of the CDR3 is 14 residues.

V is TRBV7-9 and J is TRBJ1-2, with a possible D match to TRBD1 (5 bases). Germline assignment: CDR1 SEHNR and CDR2 FQNEAQ (reference sequence). This CDR3 has 10 residues. This chain's CDR3 is CVAGGYGYTF. The DNA of the CDR3 is TGTGTCGCGGGGGGGTATGGCTACACCTTC.

The genes are TRBV27 and TRBJ2-7, with TRBD2 matching 8 bases. Germline loops: CDR1 MNHEY, CDR2 SMNVEV (reference sequence). The CDR3 is made up of 15 amino acids. Trimming at V came to 3 bases and at J to 3 bases, leaving 7 bases not matched to a gene. Written as DNA, the CDR3 is TGTGCCAGCAGTTTTGGAAGCGGGAGAGTCTACGAGCAGTACTTC. Translation: CASSFGSGRVYEQYF.

The gene calls are TRBV6-5 and TRBJ2-3; 9 positions match TRBD2. From germline, CDR1 is MNHEY and CDR2 SVGAGI. The CDR3 is 14 amino acids. Trimming removed 6 bases from V and 6 bases from J; junction bases left unmatched: 7. The DNA for the CDR3 is TGTGCCAGCAGCACCGGGACTAGCTACGATACGCAGTATTTT. Translated: CASSTGTSYDTQYF.

The gene calls are TRBV6-6 and TRBJ2-3; D possibly corresponds to TRBD2 (6 bases). The CDR3 has 15 amino acids. The germline CDR1 and CDR2 sequences are MNHNY and SVGAGI (reference sequence). Deletions cut 0 bases from V and 2 bases from J, with 9 bases between. The CDR3, as DNA: TGTGCCAGCAGTTACTCGAGCGGGCCCACAGATACGCAGTATTTT. Its translation: CASSYSSGPTDTQYF.

This chain connects TRBV6-6 to TRBJ2-7, with 14 bases aligning to TRBD2. Germline V gene data show CDR1 as MNHNY and CDR2 as SVGAGI (reference sequence). CDR3 size: 15 residues. The J segment lost 5 bases and the V segment lost 2 bases, leaving 2 bases of the junction unmatched. The DNA for the CDR3 is TGTGCCAGCAGTTACATGACTAGCGGGAGGGACGAGCAGTACTTC. Protein sequence: CASSYMTSGRDEQYF.

The V and J genes are TRBV7-2 and TRBJ2-1; maybe TRBD2 (6 bases). In germline, CDR1 is SGHTA, CDR2 FQGNSA. V shed 3 bases and J shed 0 bases, with 9 bases lying between them. CDR3 length equals 15 residues. Written as DNA, the CDR3 is TGTGCCAGCAGCTTCCTGGGAGGCTCCTACAATGAGCAGTTCTTC. Encoded protein: CASSFLGGSYNEQFF. Using reference TRBV7-2 and TRBJ2-1 for the parts outside the CDR3, the full variable domain is GAGVSQSPSNKVTEKGKDVELRCDPISGHTALYWYRQSLGQGLEFLIYFQGNSAPDKSGLPSDRFSAERTGGSVSTLTIQRTQQEDSAVYLCASSFLGGSYNEQFFGPGTRLTVL.

CDR3 sequence reads: CSVPGVGYTF. In nucleotides, the CDR3 is TGCAGCGTCCCAGGGGTTGGCTACACCTTC. The chain couples TRBV29-1 to TRBJ1-2, with TRBD1 as a possible D gene (6 bases). This CDR3 contains 10 residues. The germline V and J ends were trimmed by 6 bases and 7 bases, with 9 bases remaining between them. The germline V gene encodes CDR1 SQVTM and CDR2 ANQGSEA.

V and J are TRBV19 and TRBJ2-3, with 9 bases matching TRBD1. Losses at the gene ends were 2 bases for V and 4 bases for J; bases not matched to a gene: 16. Per germline, CDR1 LNHDA and CDR2 SQIVND (reference sequence). This CDR3 region has 19 residues. CDR3 protein: CASSIILRTGVIRADTQYF. The CDR3 DNA follows: TGTGCCAGTAGTATAATCCTTCGGACAGGGGTTATTCGGGCAGATACGCAGTATTTT.

The chain employs TRBV5-1 and TRBJ2-2; 7 positions agree with TRBD1. Germline loops: CDR1 SGHRS, CDR2 YFSETQ. Germline trimming cut 4 bases from V and 0 bases from J; bases unmatched to any gene: 9. The CDR3 sequence is 17 residues long. The CDR3 DNA sequence: TGCGCCAGCAGCCCCTCCACAGGGGCGCCGAACACCGGGGAGCTGTTTTTT. Translation gives CASSPSTGAPNTGELFF. Complete variable domain (other parts from reference TRBV5-1 and TRBJ2-2): KAGVTQTPRYLIKTRGQQVTLSCSPISGHRSVSWYQQTPGQGLQFLFEYFSETQRNKGNFPGRFSGRQFSNSRSEMNVSTLELGDSALYLCASSPSTGAPNTGELFFGEGSRLTVL.

J is TRBJ2-5 and V is TRBV7-2; D gene ambiguous. V was trimmed by 5 bases and J by 0 bases, leaving 7 bases between them. The CDR3 has 13 amino acids. In germline, CDR1 is SGHTA, CDR2 FQGNSA. The CDR3 DNA reads as TGTGCCAGCAGCCCTGACTACCAAGAGACCCAGTACTTC. Its translation: CASSPDYQETQYF.

The genes are TRBV28 and TRBJ1-5; maybe TRBD1 (5 bases). This CDR3 has 13 residues. V was cut by 4 bases and J by 4 bases, with 8 bases left in between. Germline values: CDR1 MDHEN, CDR2 SYDVKM. The CDR3 DNA reads as TGTGCCAGCAGTTGGGCAGGGAATCAGCCCCAGCATTTT. Protein: CASSWAGNQPQHF.

The chain joins TRBV5-4 to TRBJ2-2; TRBD1 matches at 10 bases. The CDR3 runs to 16 residues. Germline values: CDR1 SGHNT, CDR2 YYREEE (reference sequence). V lost 4 bases to trimming and J lost 2 bases; unmatched junction nucleotides: 5. This chain's CDR3 is CASSKTGGGNTGELFF. The CDR3 nucleotides read TGTGCCAGCAGCAAGACAGGGGGCGGAAACACCGGGGAGCTGTTTTTT.

The rearrangement joins TRBV28 to TRBJ1-5; TRBD1 is a possible D gene (5 bases). This CDR3 has 15 amino acids. CDR1 and CDR2 from the germline V gene are MDHEN and SYDVKM. V lost 4 bases, J lost 0 bases, and 10 bases lay in between. Here the CDR3 DNA reads TGTGCCAGCAGTTGGAGGGGCGATAGCAATCAGCCCCAGCATTTT. This encodes CASSWRGDSNQPQHF.

J is TRBJ1-1 and V is TRBV7-6; D call uncertain. The V gene lost 3 bases and the J gene lost 0 bases, with 11 bases spanning the gap. There are 15 residues in the CDR3. Per the germline V gene, CDR1 is SGHVS and CDR2 is FNYEAQ. The chain's CDR3 is CASSFSRDMNTEAFF. The CDR3 DNA follows: TGTGCCAGCAGCTTTAGTCGGGATATGAACACTGAAGCTTTCTTT.

The chain couples TRBV27 to TRBJ2-6; D perhaps matches TRBD1 (6 bases). From germline, CDR1 is MNHEY and CDR2 SMNVEV (reference sequence). V shed 6 bases and J shed 2 bases, with 17 bases lying between them. There are 17 residues in the CDR3. CDR3 sequence reads: CASSIRQVSTGANVLTF. CDR3 bases: TGTGCCAGCAGCATAAGACAGGTATCTACTGGGGCCAACGTCCTGACTTTC.

V and J are TRBV11-2 and TRBJ2-1; weak D call: TRBD2 (6 bases). The germline V and J ends were trimmed by 1 base and 9 bases, with 10 bases remaining between them. The CDR3 is made up of 13 amino acids. CDR1 and CDR2 from the germline V gene are SGHAT and FQNNGV. The DNA of the CDR3 is TGTGCCAGCAGCTTAGCGGCCGGGGGTGAGCAGTTCTTC. Its protein is CASSLAAGGEQFF.

The chain recombines TRBV5-8 with TRBJ1-1; D gene unclear. V lost 0 bases to trimming and J lost 7 bases, with 4 bases between them. This CDR3 contains 11 residues. The germline gives CDR1 SGHTS, CDR2 YDEGEE. CDR3 loop: CASSLGVEAFF. The CDR3 coding sequence is TGTGCCAGCAGCTTGGGCGTTGAAGCTTTCTTT.

The rearrangement joins TRBV9 to TRBJ2-6; D gene unclear. The V gene lost 0 bases and the J gene lost 1 base, with 5 bases spanning the gap. The germline V gene has CDR1 SGDLS and CDR2 YYNGEE. This CDR3 has 15 amino acids. CDR3 nucleotide sequence: TGTGCCAGCAGCGTAGTCGGTTCTGGGGCCAACGTCCTGACTTTC. Protein: CASSVVGSGANVLTF.

V gene TRBV6-5 combines with J gene TRBJ2-2; 7 positions match TRBD1. The germline CDR1 and CDR2 sequences are MNHEY and SVGAGI. Trimming removed 5 bases from V and 4 bases from J; junction bases left unmatched: 7. This CDR3 region has 15 residues. This CDR3 reads CASSGHRGATGELFF. The CDR3 DNA is TGTGCCAGCAGTGGCCACAGGGGTGCCACCGGGGAGCTGTTTTTT.

The V and J genes are TRBV10-3 and TRBJ2-7, with 8 bases fitting TRBD1. Germline CDR1 ENHRY, CDR2 SYGVKD. The CDR3 sequence is 15 residues long. Trimming removed 6 bases from V and 5 bases from J; junction bases left unmatched: 12. In DNA form, the CDR3 reads TGTGCCATCAGGGATACAGGGGGAAAAATCCACGAGCAGTACTTC. Protein sequence: CAIRDTGGKIHEQYF.